This note documents a single T cell receptor (beta chain) sequence. This sample was included in a study of blood T cell repertoires in COVID-19. Across the whole study: The United States, Italy and Spain supplied acute and convalescent COVID-19 samples.

Cohorts were determined from participant-reported clinical history. Original handling: The authors estimated nucleated cell counts from reference gene primer amplification. The assay was immunoSEQ multiplex PCR, and TCRdb's table has in-frame clones only and misses some. The V and J calls and clone size are taken from that table; D and trimming were inferred from the DNA. The sample lists 280,000 or so clones, 90% occurring once. After removal of 2 bases from V and 5 bases from J, the junction contained 6 bases not matched to a gene. The CDR3 has 15 residues. Germline V gives CDR1 SGHNT, CDR2 YYREEE (reference sequence).

Sequencing was performed on PBMCs or T cells enriched from blood (not recorded which). This clonotype was obtained from a woman between 18 and 30 years old with acute COVID-19. The V gene is TRBV5-4, the J gene TRBJ2-1, with TRBD2 matching 8 bases. The CDR3 is CASSFGSGGDNEQFF. The DNA of the CDR3 is TGTGCCAGCAGCTTTGGGAGCGGGGGAGACAATGAGCAGTTCTTC.